These T cell receptor beta chains were read from a single sample in a study of early T cells in non-severe SARS-CoV-2 infection. TCRdb reanalysed the 5' RACE reads using MiXCR and keeps one entry per CDR3 protein. The data contain 76,000 or so distinct CDR3 sequences, around 10% of them singletons. The sequenced material came from whole blood. The receptors originated from an adult who was a healthcare worker with PCR-confirmed SARS-CoV-2 infection or an uninfected control (not recorded which). The CDR3 runs from the conserved cysteine through the conserved F or W. D genes are given only for firm matches. The size field is filled for only some rows; it gives once, few, many or a size class.

D gene: NA; clone size: few; V gene: TRBV2; J gene: TRBJ1-3; CDR3 protein: CASKVDSENTIYF; CDR3 DNA: TGTGCCAGCAAGGTCGACTCTGAAAACACCATATATTTT
D gene: NA; clone size: many; V gene: TRBV10-2; J gene: TRBJ2-1; CDR3 protein: CASSEASGEQFF; CDR3 DNA: TGCGCCAGCAGTGAGGCGAGCGGGGAGCAGTTCTTC
D gene: NA; clone size: NA; V gene: TRBV10-1; J gene: TRBJ1-5; CDR3 protein: CASSDEQPQHF; CDR3 DNA: TGCGCCAGCAGTGACGAGCAGCCCCAGCATTTT
D gene: NA; clone size: few; V gene: TRBV7-8; J gene: TRBJ2-5; CDR3 protein: CASSFGLQEQETQYF; CDR3 DNA: TGTGCCAGCAGCTTCGGTTTACAGGAGCAAGAGACCCAGTACTTC
D gene: NA; clone size: few; V gene: TRBV11-2; J gene: TRBJ2-3; CDR3 protein: CASSLAPGRSTDTQYF; CDR3 DNA: TGTGCCAGCAGCTTAGCACCGGGACGGAGCACAGATACGCAGTATTTT
D gene: NA; clone size: many; V gene: TRBV4-1; J gene: TRBJ1-2; CDR3 protein: CASSQPWTVDYGYTF; CDR3 DNA: TGCGCCAGCAGCCAGCCATGGACAGTCGACTATGGCTACACCTTC
D gene: NA; clone size: few; V gene: TRBV7-2; J gene: TRBJ1-1; CDR3 protein: CASSLVNVEVNTEAFF; CDR3 DNA: TGTGCCAGCAGCTTAGTAAATGTGGAAGTGAACACTGAAGCTTTCTTT
D gene: NA; clone size: NA; V gene: TRBV7-3; J gene: TRBJ1-4; CDR3 protein: CASSAGGHGNEKLFF; CDR3 DNA: TGTGCCAGCAGCGCCGGGGGGCACGGTAATGAAAAACTGTTTTTT
D gene: NA; clone size: few; V gene: TRBV29-1; J gene: TRBJ2-1; CDR3 protein: CSVSISDEQFF; CDR3 DNA: TGCAGCGTGAGTATATCGGATGAGCAGTTCTTC
D gene: NA; clone size: few; V gene: TRBV12-3/TRBV12-4; J gene: TRBJ2-1; CDR3 protein: CASSTPGRINEQFF; CDR3 DNA: TGTGCCAGCAGTACTCCGGGACGGATCAATGAGCAGTTCTTC
D gene: NA; clone size: NA; V gene: TRBV5-1; J gene: TRBJ2-1; CDR3 protein: CASSLALASVNEQFF; CDR3 DNA: TGCGCCAGCAGCTTGGCCCTAGCATCGGTCAATGAGCAGTTCTTC
D gene: TRBD1; clone size: few; V gene: TRBV5-1; J gene: TRBJ2-3; CDR3 protein: CASSTGQGAADTQYF; CDR3 DNA: TGCGCCAGCAGCACCGGACAGGGGGCTGCAGATACGCAGTATTTT
D gene: TRBD2; clone size: few; V gene: TRBV23-1; J gene: TRBJ2-3; CDR3 protein: CASSQPCASGGPPGGTDTQYF; CDR3 DNA: TGCGCCAGCAGTCAACCCTGCGCTAGCGGGGGTCCACCCGGGGGCACAGATACGCAGTATTTT
D gene: NA; clone size: many; V gene: TRBV6-2/TRBV6-3; J gene: TRBJ2-7; CDR3 protein: CASRDPSSGPHYEQYF; CDR3 DNA: TGTGCCAGCAGGGACCCCTCGAGCGGGCCCCACTACGAGCAGTACTTC
D gene: NA; clone size: few; V gene: TRBV5-6; J gene: TRBJ2-7; CDR3 protein: CASTLQASSYEQYF; CDR3 DNA: TGTGCCAGCACTCTACAGGCCTCCTCCTACGAGCAGTACTTC
D gene: TRBD1; clone size: NA; V gene: TRBV11-2; J gene: TRBJ1-5; CDR3 protein: CASSSLGGGDQPQHF; CDR3 DNA: TGTGCCAGCAGCTCCCTCGGAGGGGGCGATCAGCCCCAGCATTTT
D gene: NA; clone size: many; V gene: TRBV7-9; J gene: TRBJ2-3; CDR3 protein: CASSLPQLDTQYF; CDR3 DNA: TGTGCCAGCAGCCTCCCGCAACTAGATACGCAGTATTTT
D gene: TRBD1; clone size: medium-sized; V gene: TRBV7-8; J gene: TRBJ2-1; CDR3 protein: CASSLGQGLVNEQFF; CDR3 DNA: TGTGCCAGCAGCTTGGGACAGGGGTTGGTGAATGAGCAGTTCTTC
D gene: TRBD1; clone size: many; V gene: TRBV9; J gene: TRBJ1-2; CDR3 protein: CASSVTGAYGYTF; CDR3 DNA: TGTGCCAGCAGCGTAACAGGGGCCTATGGCTACACCTTC
D gene: NA; clone size: few; V gene: TRBV20-1; J gene: TRBJ2-5; CDR3 protein: CSARTGTTNMKETQYF; CDR3 DNA: TGCAGTGCTAGAACCGGGACAACCAACATGAAAGAGACCCAGTACTTC
D gene: TRBD1; clone size: NA; V gene: TRBV5-1; J gene: TRBJ2-7; CDR3 protein: CASRPGQVYEQYF; CDR3 DNA: TGCGCCAGCAGGCCGGGACAGGTTTACGAGCAGTACTTC
D gene: NA; clone size: NA; V gene: TRBV5-4; J gene: TRBJ2-7; CDR3 protein: CASSYQGGRSEQYF; CDR3 DNA: TGTGCCAGCAGCTACCAGGGAGGCCGGAGCGAGCAGTACTTC
D gene: TRBD2; clone size: many; V gene: TRBV12-3/TRBV12-4; J gene: TRBJ2-7; CDR3 protein: CASSTGGAPTAYEQYF; CDR3 DNA: TGTGCCAGCAGCACCGGGGGGGCCCCGACAGCCTACGAGCAGTACTTC
D gene: TRBD2; clone size: NA; V gene: TRBV5-1; J gene: TRBJ2-7; CDR3 protein: CASSSTSGGDEQYF; CDR3 DNA: TGCGCCAGCAGCTCTACTAGCGGGGGGGATGAGCAGTACTTC
D gene: TRBD2; clone size: many; V gene: TRBV19; J gene: TRBJ2-1; CDR3 protein: CASSRDRTSGGNEQFF; CDR3 DNA: TGTGCCAGTAGTCGTGACAGGACTAGCGGGGGGAATGAGCAGTTCTTC
D gene: TRBD1; clone size: NA; V gene: TRBV30; J gene: TRBJ1-5; CDR3 protein: CAWSVPGTGGNYQPQHF; CDR3 DNA: TGTGCCTGGAGTGTACCCGGGACAGGGGGGAATTATCAGCCCCAGCATTTT
D gene: TRBD1; clone size: few; V gene: TRBV7-9; J gene: TRBJ2-7; CDR3 protein: CASSQGDSYEQYF; CDR3 DNA: TGTGCCAGCAGCCAGGGGGACTCCTACGAGCAGTACTTC
D gene: TRBD1; clone size: NA; V gene: TRBV29-1; J gene: TRBJ1-2; CDR3 protein: CSVVPGQINYGYTF; CDR3 DNA: TGCAGCGTTGTCCCGGGACAGATTAACTATGGCTACACCTTC
D gene: NA; clone size: NA; V gene: TRBV5-1; J gene: TRBJ1-4; CDR3 protein: CASSLGVRTDNEKLFF; CDR3 DNA: TGCGCCAGCAGCCTGGGTGTGAGGACAGATAATGAAAAACTGTTTTTT
D gene: NA; clone size: NA; V gene: TRBV7-6; J gene: TRBJ2-3; CDR3 protein: CASSFPGMTDTQYF; CDR3 DNA: TGTGCCAGCAGCTTCCCAGGGATGACAGATACGCAGTATTTT
D gene: NA; clone size: few; V gene: TRBV6-5; J gene: TRBJ1-2; CDR3 protein: CASSYGPDYGYTF; CDR3 DNA: TGTGCCAGCAGTTACGGACCAGACTATGGCTACACCTTC
D gene: TRBD1; clone size: few; V gene: TRBV6-6; J gene: TRBJ1-1; CDR3 protein: CASSYGRGKGTEAFF; CDR3 DNA: TGTGCCAGCAGTTACGGCAGGGGGAAAGGAACTGAAGCTTTCTTT
D gene: TRBD2; clone size: many; V gene: TRBV7-6; J gene: TRBJ2-1; CDR3 protein: CASSSARLAGGNNEQFF; CDR3 DNA: TGTGCCAGCAGCTCCGCCCGCCTAGCGGGGGGAAACAATGAGCAGTTCTTC
D gene: TRBD1; clone size: many; V gene: TRBV6-5; J gene: TRBJ2-3; CDR3 protein: CASSYLGTGSTDTQYF; CDR3 DNA: TGTGCCAGCAGTTACTTGGGGACAGGGAGCACAGATACGCAGTATTTT
D gene: TRBD2; clone size: NA; V gene: TRBV6-5; J gene: TRBJ2-3; CDR3 protein: CASSSPVAGGTDTQYF; CDR3 DNA: TGTGCCAGCAGTAGCCCGGTTGCGGGGGGCACAGATACGCAGTATTTT
D gene: NA; clone size: NA; V gene: TRBV7-8; J gene: TRBJ1-2; CDR3 protein: CASSFGDRLYGYTF; CDR3 DNA: TGTGCCAGCAGCTTCGGGGACCGGCTCTATGGCTACACCTTC
D gene: TRBD1; clone size: many; V gene: TRBV19; J gene: TRBJ1-5; CDR3 protein: CASSKEGTAAQPQHF; CDR3 DNA: TGTGCCAGTAGTAAGGAAGGGACAGCGGCTCAGCCCCAGCATTTT
D gene: NA; clone size: many; V gene: TRBV29-1; J gene: TRBJ2-6; CDR3 protein: CSVLGAGANVLTF; CDR3 DNA: TGCAGCGTGTTAGGGGCAGGGGCCAACGTCCTGACTTTC
D gene: NA; clone size: NA; V gene: TRBV4-2; J gene: TRBJ2-7; CDR3 protein: CASSQDPRGSNYEQYF; CDR3 DNA: TGTGCCAGCAGCCAAGATCCCCGGGGCTCCAACTACGAGCAGTACTTC
D gene: NA; clone size: NA; V gene: TRBV6-2/TRBV6-3; J gene: TRBJ1-5; CDR3 protein: CASSGLRSNQPQHF; CDR3 DNA: TGTGCCAGCAGTGGTCTTAGGAGCAATCAGCCCCAGCATTTT
D gene: TRBD1; clone size: few; V gene: TRBV5-1; J gene: TRBJ2-3; CDR3 protein: CASSLGDRFTDTQYF; CDR3 DNA: TGCGCCAGCAGCTTGGGGGACAGATTCACAGATACGCAGTATTTT
D gene: TRBD2; clone size: few; V gene: TRBV3-1; J gene: TRBJ2-7; CDR3 protein: CASSQGTSGGEDEQYF; CDR3 DNA: TGTGCCAGCAGCCAAGGGACTAGCGGGGGGGAGGACGAGCAGTACTTC
D gene: NA; clone size: few; V gene: TRBV6-1; J gene: TRBJ2-6; CDR3 protein: CASSETAAGANVLTF; CDR3 DNA: TGTGCCAGCAGTGAAACAGCTGCTGGGGCCAACGTCCTGACTTTC
D gene: TRBD1; clone size: few; V gene: TRBV2; J gene: TRBJ1-2; CDR3 protein: CASSERQGAKYGYTF; CDR3 DNA: TGTGCCAGCAGCGAGAGACAGGGGGCGAAGTATGGCTACACCTTC
D gene: NA; clone size: NA; V gene: TRBV5-1; J gene: TRBJ1-1; CDR3 protein: CASSFDWYAEAFF; CDR3 DNA: TGCGCCAGCAGCTTCGACTGGTACGCTGAAGCTTTCTTT
D gene: NA; clone size: few; V gene: TRBV3-2; J gene: TRBJ1-5; CDR3 protein: CASSQPPDRNNQPQHF; CDR3 DNA: TGTGCCAGCAGCCAACCTCCGGACAGGAACAATCAGCCCCAGCATTTT
D gene: NA; clone size: NA; V gene: TRBV11-2; J gene: TRBJ2-4; CDR3 protein: CASSPPRAKNIQYF; CDR3 DNA: TGTGCCAGCAGCCCTCCCCGAGCCAAAAACATTCAGTACTTC
D gene: NA; clone size: many; V gene: TRBV12-5; J gene: TRBJ2-2; CDR3 protein: CASGLSGGYGELFF; CDR3 DNA: TGTGCTAGTGGTTTGTCTGGGGGCTACGGGGAGCTGTTTTTT
D gene: NA; clone size: many; V gene: TRBV10-3; J gene: TRBJ1-1; CDR3 protein: CAISPGGRGEAFF; CDR3 DNA: TGTGCCATCAGCCCGGGCGGTAGGGGTGAAGCTTTCTTT
D gene: TRBD1; clone size: NA; V gene: TRBV12-3/TRBV12-4; J gene: TRBJ2-5; CDR3 protein: CASSLEDRQTQYF; CDR3 DNA: TGTGCCAGCAGTCTCGAGGACAGGCAGACCCAGTACTTC
D gene: NA; clone size: many; V gene: TRBV29-1; J gene: TRBJ2-7; CDR3 protein: CSAVTSGAENEQYF; CDR3 DNA: TGCAGCGCCGTAACGTCCGGAGCGGAAAACGAGCAGTACTTC
D gene: TRBD1; clone size: NA; V gene: TRBV9; J gene: TRBJ1-1; CDR3 protein: CASSVGGDRVNTEAFF; CDR3 DNA: TGTGCCAGCAGCGTAGGAGGGGACAGGGTGAACACTGAAGCTTTCTTT